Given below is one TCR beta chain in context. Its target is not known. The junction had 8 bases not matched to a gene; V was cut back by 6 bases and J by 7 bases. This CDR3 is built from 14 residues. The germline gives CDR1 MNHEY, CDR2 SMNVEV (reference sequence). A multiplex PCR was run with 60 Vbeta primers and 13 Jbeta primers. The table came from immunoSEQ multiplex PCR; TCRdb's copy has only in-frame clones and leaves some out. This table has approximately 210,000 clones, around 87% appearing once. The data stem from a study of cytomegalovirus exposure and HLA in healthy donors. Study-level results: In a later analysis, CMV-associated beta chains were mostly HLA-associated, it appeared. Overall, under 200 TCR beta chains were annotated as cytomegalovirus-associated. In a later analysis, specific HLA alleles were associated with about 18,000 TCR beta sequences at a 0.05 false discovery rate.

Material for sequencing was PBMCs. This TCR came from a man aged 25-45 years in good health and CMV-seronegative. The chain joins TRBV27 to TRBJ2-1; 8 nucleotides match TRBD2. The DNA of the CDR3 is TGTGCCAGCAGCGTAGCGGGGATAATGAATGAGCAGTTCTTC. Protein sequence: CASSVAGIMNEQFF.